Sequencing of this T cell receptor beta chain was carried out in a study of OX40 agonist ivuxolimab in advanced cancers. General study points: CD8+ T cells were the subset that, on average, had more expanded clones than CD4+.

Profiling relied on immunoSEQ multiplex PCR, and the TCRdb table lists in-frame clones only, not all of them. This table has 15,000 to 20,000 clones, approximately 78% appearing once. Points on this clone: Antigen: not known.

This CDR3 comprises 12 residues. Germline CDR1 and CDR2: SGHDT and YYEEEE. The V end lost 0 bases, the J end lost 11 bases, and 6 bases lay between the germline ends. Sequencing was performed on CD4+ or CD8+ T cells sorted from blood, taken in a trial of the OX40 agonist ivuxolimab. The receptor was derived from an adult with an advanced solid tumor such as melanoma, head and neck, liver or kidney cancer. This chain connects TRBV5-6 to TRBJ1-6, with D unresolved. As DNA, the CDR3 is TGTGCCAGCAGCTTGGTTGTCCCACCCCTCCACTTT. Translating it yields CASSLVVPPLHF.